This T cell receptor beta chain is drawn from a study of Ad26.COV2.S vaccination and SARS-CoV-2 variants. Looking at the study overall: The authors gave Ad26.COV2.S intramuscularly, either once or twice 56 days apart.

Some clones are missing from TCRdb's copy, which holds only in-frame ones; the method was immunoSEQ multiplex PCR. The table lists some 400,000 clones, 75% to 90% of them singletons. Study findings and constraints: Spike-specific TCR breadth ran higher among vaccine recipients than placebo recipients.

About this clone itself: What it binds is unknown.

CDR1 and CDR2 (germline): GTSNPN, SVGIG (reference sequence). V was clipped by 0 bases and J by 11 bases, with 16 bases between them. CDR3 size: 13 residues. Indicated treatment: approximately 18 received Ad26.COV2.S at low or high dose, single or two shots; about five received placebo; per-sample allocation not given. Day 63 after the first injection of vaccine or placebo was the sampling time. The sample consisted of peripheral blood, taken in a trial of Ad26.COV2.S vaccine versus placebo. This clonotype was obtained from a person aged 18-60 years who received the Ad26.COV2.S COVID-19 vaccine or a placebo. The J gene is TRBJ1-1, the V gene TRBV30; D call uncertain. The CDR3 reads CAWSVNLGGWAFF. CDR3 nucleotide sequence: TGTGCCTGGAGTGTAAACCTCGGCGGCTGGGCTTTCTTT.